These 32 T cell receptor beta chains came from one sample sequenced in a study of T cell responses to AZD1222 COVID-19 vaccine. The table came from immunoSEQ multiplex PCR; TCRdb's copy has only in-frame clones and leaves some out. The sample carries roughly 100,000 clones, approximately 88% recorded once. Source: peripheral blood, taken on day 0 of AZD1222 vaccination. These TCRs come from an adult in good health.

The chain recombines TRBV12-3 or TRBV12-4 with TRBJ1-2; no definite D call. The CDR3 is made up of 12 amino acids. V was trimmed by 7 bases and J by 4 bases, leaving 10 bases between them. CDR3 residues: CASTSSFYGYTF. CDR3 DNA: TGTGCCAGCACTTCGTCTTTCTATGGCTACACCTTC.

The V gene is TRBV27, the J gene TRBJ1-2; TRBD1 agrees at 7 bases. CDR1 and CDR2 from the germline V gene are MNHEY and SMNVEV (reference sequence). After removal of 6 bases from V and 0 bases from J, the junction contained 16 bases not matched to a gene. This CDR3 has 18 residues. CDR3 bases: TGTGCCAGCAGCCCTTTGTTTGGACAGGCCTTCCCTAACTATGGCTACACCTTC. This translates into CASSPLFGQAFPNYGYTF.

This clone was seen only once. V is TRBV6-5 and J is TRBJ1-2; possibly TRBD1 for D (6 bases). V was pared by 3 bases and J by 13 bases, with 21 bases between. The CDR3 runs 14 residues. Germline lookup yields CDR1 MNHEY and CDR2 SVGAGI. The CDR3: CASSYNAGAPWGTF. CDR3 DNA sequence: TGTGCCAGCAGTTATAACGCAGGGGCCCCCTGGGGCACCTTC.

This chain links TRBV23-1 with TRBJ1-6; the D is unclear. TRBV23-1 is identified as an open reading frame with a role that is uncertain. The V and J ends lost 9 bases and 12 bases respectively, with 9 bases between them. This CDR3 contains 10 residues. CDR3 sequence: CASQGLPLHF. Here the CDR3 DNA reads TGCGCCAGTCAAGGTTTACCCCTCCACTTT.

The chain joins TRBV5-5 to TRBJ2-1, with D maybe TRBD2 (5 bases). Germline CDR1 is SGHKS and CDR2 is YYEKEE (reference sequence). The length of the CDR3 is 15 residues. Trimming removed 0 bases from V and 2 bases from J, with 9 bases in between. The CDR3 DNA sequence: TGTGCCAGCAGCTTGGGAGCGGTTGCCTACAATGAGCAGTTCTTC. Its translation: CASSLGAVAYNEQFF.

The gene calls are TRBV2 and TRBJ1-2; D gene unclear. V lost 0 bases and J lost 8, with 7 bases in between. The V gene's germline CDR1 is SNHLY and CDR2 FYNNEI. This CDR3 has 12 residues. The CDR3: CASSEAYEGYTF. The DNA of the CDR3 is TGTGCCAGCAGTGAAGCGTATGAGGGCTACACCTTC.

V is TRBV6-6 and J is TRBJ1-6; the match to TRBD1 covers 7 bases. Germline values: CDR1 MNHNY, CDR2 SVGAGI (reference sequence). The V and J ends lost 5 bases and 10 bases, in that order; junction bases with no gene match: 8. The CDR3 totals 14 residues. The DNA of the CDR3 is TGTGCCAGCAGTCGACAGGGAAGAAACTCACCCCTCCACTTT. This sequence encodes CASSRQGRNSPLHF.

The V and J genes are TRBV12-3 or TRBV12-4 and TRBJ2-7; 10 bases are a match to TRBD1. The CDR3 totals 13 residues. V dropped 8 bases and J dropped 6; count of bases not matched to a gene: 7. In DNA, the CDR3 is TGTGCCAGCGGACGGGACAGGGGCTCCGAGCAGTACTTC. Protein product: CASGRDRGSEQYF.

The CDR3 DNA reads as TGCGCCAGCAGCGCAAGAGGTAGATTGAACACTGAAGCTTTCTTT. It yields the protein CASSARGRLNTEAFF. The J gene is TRBJ1-1, the V gene TRBV4-3; D is undetermined. Trimming stripped 5 bases from V and 0 bases from J, with 13 bases between. The CDR3 contains 15 residues. Germline loops: CDR1 LGHNA, CDR2 YSLEER.

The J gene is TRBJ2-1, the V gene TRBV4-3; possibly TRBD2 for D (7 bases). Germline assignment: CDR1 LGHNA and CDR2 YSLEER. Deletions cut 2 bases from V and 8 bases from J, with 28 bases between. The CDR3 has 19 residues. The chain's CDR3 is CASSQYNRGGGLRPDEQFF. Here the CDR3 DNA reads TGCGCCAGCAGCCAATACAATAGAGGGGGGGGCCTACGGCCAGATGAGCAGTTCTTC.

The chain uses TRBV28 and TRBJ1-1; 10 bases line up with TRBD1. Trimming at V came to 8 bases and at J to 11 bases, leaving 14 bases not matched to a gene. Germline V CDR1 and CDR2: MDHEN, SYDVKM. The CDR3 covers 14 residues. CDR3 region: CASRETGGNWDAFF. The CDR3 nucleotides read TGTGCCAGCCGTGAGACAGGGGGCAACTGGGATGCTTTCTTT.

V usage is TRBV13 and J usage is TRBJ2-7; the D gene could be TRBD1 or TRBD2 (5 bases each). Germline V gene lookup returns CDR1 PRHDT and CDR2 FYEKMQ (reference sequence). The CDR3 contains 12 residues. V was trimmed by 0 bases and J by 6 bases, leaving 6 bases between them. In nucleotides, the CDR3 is TGTGCCAGCAGCTTAGGGGGACCCGAGCAGTACTTC. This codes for CASSLGGPEQYF.

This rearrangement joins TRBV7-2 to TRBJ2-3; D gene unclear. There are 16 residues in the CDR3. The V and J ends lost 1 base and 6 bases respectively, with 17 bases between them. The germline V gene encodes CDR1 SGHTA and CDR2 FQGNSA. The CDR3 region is CASSLGGSPGRDTQYF. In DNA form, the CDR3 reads TGTGCCAGCAGCTTAGGGGGTAGCCCTGGGCGGGATACGCAGTATTTT. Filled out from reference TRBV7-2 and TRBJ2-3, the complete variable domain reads GAGVSQSPSNKVTEKGKDVELRCDPISGHTALYWYRQSLGQGLEFLIYFQGNSAPDKSGLPSDRFSAERTGGSVSTLTIQRTQQEDSAVYLCASSLGGSPGRDTQYFGPGTRLTVL.

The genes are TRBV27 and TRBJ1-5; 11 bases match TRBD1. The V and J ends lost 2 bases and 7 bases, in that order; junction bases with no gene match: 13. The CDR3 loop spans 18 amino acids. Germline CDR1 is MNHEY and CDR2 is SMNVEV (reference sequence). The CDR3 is CASSLRAGTGGLGQPQHF. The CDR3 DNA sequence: TGTGCCAGCAGTTTAAGGGCCGGGACAGGGGGTCTTGGGCAGCCCCAGCATTTT.

The CDR3 DNA reads as TGTGCCAGCAGCTCTCGACAGCCCAATGAGCAGTTCTTC. Protein sequence: CASSSRQPNEQFF. The chain uses TRBV6-2 or TRBV6-3 and TRBJ2-1; tentatively, D is TRBD1 (5 bases). V lost 6 bases, J lost 6 bases, and 12 bases lay in between. Germline V gene lookup returns CDR1 MNHEY and CDR2 SVGEGT. The length of the CDR3 is 13 residues.

CDR3 sequence reads: CASSQFYRENTEAFF. CDR3 in DNA: TGTGCCAGCAGCCAATTTTACAGGGAGAACACTGAAGCTTTCTTT. The chain joins TRBV3-1 (or the pseudogene TRBV3-2) to TRBJ1-1; D is perhaps TRBD1 (6 bases). This CDR3 contains 15 residues. Trimming stripped 2 bases from V and 1 base from J, with 11 bases between. CDR1 is LGHDT and CDR2 is YNNKEL in the germline V gene (reference sequence).

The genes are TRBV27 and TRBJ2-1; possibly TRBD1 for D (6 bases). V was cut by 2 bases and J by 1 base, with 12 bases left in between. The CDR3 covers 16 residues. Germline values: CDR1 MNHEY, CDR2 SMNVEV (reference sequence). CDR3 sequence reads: CASSLRTTGSYNEQFF. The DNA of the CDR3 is TGTGCCAGCAGTTTACGAACCACAGGGTCCTACAATGAGCAGTTCTTC.

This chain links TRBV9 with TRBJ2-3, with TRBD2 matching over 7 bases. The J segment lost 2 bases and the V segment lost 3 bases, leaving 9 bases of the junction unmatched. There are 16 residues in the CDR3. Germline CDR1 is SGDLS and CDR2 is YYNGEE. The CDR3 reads CASSAGGAGFTDTQYF. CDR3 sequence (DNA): TGTGCCAGCAGCGCTGGTGGAGCGGGGTTCACAGATACGCAGTATTTT.

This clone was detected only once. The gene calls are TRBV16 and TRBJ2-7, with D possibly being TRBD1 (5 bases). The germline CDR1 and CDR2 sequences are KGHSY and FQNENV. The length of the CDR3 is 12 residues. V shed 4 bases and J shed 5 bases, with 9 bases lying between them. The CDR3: CASSPQGHEQYF. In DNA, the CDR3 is TGTGCCAGCAGCCCTCAGGGCCACGAGCAGTACTTC.

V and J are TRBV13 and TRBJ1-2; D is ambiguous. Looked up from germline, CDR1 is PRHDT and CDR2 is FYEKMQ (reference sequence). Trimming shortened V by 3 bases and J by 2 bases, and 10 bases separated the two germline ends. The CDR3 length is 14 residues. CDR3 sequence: CASSFIRANYGYTF. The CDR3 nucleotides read TGTGCCAGCAGCTTTATAAGGGCAAACTATGGCTACACCTTC.

The CDR3 is CASSRGIRGEFVGETQYF. As DNA, the CDR3 is TGTGCCAGCAGCCGAGGCATCAGGGGGGAATTTGTGGGAGAGACCCAGTACTTC. The rearrangement uses TRBV28 and TRBJ2-5, with D possibly matching TRBD1 (7 bases). Between the trimmed V and J ends, which lost 6 bases and 4 bases, there was a span of 27 bases. Germline V CDR1 and CDR2: MDHEN, SYDVKM. CDR3 length equals 18 residues.

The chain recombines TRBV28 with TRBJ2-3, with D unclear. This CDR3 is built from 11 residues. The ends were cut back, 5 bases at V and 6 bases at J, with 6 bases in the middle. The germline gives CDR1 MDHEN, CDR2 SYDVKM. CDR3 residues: CASSQLDTQYF. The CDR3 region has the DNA TGTGCCAGCAGTCAATTGGATACGCAGTATTTT.

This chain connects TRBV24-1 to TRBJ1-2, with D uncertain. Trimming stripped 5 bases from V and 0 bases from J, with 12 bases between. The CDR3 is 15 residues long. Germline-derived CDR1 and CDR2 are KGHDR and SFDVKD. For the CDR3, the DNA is TGTGCCACCAGTGGCGGCGGAACCTCTAACTATGGCTACACCTTC. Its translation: CATSGGGTSNYGYTF.

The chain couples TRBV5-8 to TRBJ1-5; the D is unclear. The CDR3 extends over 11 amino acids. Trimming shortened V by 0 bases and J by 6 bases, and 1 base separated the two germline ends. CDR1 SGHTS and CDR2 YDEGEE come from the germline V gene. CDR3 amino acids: CASSLGQPQHF. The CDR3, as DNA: TGTGCCAGCAGCTTGGGTCAGCCCCAGCATTTT.

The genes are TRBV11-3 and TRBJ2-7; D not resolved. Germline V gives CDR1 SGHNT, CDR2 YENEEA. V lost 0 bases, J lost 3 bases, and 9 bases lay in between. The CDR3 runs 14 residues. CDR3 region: CASSLEFGSYEQYF. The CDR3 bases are TGTGCCAGCAGCTTAGAATTTGGCAGCTACGAGCAGTACTTC.

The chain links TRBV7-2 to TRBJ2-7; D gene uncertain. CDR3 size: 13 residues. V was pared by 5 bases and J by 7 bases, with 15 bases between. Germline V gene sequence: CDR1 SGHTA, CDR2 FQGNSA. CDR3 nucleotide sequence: TGTGCCAGCAGCCCATACGGCGGCGAGGAGCAGTACTTC. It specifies CASSPYGGEEQYF.

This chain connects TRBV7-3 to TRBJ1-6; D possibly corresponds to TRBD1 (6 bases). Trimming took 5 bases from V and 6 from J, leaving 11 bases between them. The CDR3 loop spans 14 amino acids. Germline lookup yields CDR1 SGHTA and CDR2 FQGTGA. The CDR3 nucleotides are TGTGCCAGCAGCGGGGGGGCACCTAATTCACCCCTCCACTTT. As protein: CASSGGAPNSPLHF.

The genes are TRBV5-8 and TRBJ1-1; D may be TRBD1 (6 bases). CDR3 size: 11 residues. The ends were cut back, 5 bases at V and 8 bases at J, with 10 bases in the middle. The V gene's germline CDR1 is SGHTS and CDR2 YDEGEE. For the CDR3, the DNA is TGTGCCAGCAGATACGACAGGGAAGCTTTCTTT. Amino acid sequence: CASRYDREAFF. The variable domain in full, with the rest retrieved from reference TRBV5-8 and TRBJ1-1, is EAGVTQSPTHLIKTRGQQATLRCSPISGHTSVYWYQQALGLGLQFLLWYDEGEERNRGNFPPRFSGRQFPNYSSELNVNALELEDSALYLCASRYDREAFFGQGTRLTVV.

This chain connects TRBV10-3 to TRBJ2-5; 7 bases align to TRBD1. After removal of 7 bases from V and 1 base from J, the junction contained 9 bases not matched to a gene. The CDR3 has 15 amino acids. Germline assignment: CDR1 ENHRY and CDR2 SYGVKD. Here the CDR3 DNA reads TGTGCCATCATCAAGATCCGGACAGGCCAAGAGACCCAGTACTTC. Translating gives CAIIKIRTGQETQYF.

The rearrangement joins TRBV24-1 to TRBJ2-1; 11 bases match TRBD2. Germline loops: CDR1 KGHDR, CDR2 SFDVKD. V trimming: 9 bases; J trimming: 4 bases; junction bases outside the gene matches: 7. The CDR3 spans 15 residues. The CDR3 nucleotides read TGTGCCACCGGAGGGACTAGCGGAGTTTACAATGAGCAGTTCTTC. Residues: CATGGTSGVYNEQFF.

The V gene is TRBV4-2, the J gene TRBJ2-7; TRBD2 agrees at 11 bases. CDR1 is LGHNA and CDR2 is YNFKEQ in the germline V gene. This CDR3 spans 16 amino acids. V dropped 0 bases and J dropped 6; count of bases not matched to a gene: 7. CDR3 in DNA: TGTGCCAGCAGCCAAGACGCTAGCGGGAGGATAATCGAGCAGTACTTC. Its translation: CASSQDASGRIIEQYF.

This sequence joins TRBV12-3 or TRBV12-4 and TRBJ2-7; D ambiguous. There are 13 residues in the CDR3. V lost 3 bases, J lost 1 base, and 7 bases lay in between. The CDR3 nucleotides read TGTGCCAGCAGTTTTAGTGGGTCCTACGAGCAGTACTTC. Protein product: CASSFSGSYEQYF.